Sequencing of this TCR beta chain was carried out in a study of CD8 T cells in ankylosing spondylitis. This clonotype has at least ten counts. Its antigen is unknown. This CDR3 is 15 amino acids long. Germline V gene sequence: CDR1 SGHNT, CDR2 YYREEE (reference sequence). After removal of 0 bases from V and 4 bases from J, the junction contained 2 bases not matched to a gene. Quantitative 5'-RACE with molecular barcodes produced the TCR beta libraries. Each CDR3 protein is one row after TCRdb ran MiXCR on the 5' RACE reads. Of 130,000 or so distinct CDR3 sequences listed, about 6.5% are singletons. Study-wide findings and caveats: Reportedly, matched ankylosing spondylitis synovial fluid was significantly enriched for disease-linked clones. Characteristic of ankylosing spondylitis blood, it appeared, was a TCR beta motif comprising roughly eight highly homologous variants.

The sequencing input was blood, either unsorted or a sorted T cell fraction (not recorded which). The chain recombines TRBV5-4 with TRBJ2-5; the match to TRBD2 covers 11 bases. This sequence originates from a male donor with ankylosing spondylitis or in good health (not recorded which). The CDR3 DNA is TGTGCCAGCAGCTTGGGGCTAGCGGGGGGAGAGACCCAGTACTTC. Translating gives CASSLGLAGGETQYF.